This TCR beta chain is from a study of T cell changes during pregnancy in multiple sclerosis. Germline CDR1 SQVTM, CDR2 ANQGSEA. The V and J ends lost 7 bases and 5 bases respectively, with 21 bases between them. CDR3 length: 15 amino acids. Repertoires were generated with immunoSEQ multiplex PCR, while TCRdb's copy carries only in-frame clones and drops some. The data hold 70,000 to 75,000 clones, with about 88% observed a single time. Here the sequenced sample was peripheral blood, taken before pregnancy. This sequence was found in a female donor with multiple sclerosis, enrolled in a pregnancy study. This chain joins TRBV29-1 and TRBJ2-1, with D possibly being TRBD1 (5 bases). CDR3 nucleotide sequence: TGCAGCGCTTCGGGTGGACAATGGTACGACAATGAGCAGTTCTTC. Translation: CSASGGQWYDNEQFF.